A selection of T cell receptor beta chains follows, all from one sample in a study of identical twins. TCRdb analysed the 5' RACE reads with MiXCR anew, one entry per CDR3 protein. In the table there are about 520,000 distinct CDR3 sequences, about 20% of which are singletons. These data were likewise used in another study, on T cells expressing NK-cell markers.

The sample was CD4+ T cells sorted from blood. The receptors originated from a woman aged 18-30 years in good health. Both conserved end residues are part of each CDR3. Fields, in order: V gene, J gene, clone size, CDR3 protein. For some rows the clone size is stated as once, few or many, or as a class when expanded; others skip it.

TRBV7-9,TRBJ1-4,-,CASSLNRDEKLFF
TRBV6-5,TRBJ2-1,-,CASSYSMANLGEQFF
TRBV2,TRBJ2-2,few,CATGTGNTGELFF
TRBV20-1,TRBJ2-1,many,CSATGLAGVNEQFF
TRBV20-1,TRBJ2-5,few,CSARAGRAQETQYF
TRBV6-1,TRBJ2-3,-,CASSEVRGRTDTQYF
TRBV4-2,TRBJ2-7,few,CASSQGDQSSYEQYF
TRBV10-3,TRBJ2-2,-,CAISRQRAQNTGELFF
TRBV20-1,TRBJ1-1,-,CSAAQGGVMNTEAFF
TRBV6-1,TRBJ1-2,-,CASSETGQGGYTF
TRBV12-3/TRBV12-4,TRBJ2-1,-,CASGNGQVGEQFF
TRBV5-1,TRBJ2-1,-,CASSTPGYNEQFF
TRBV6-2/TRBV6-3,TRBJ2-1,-,CASSPDSKVEQFF
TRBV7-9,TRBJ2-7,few,CASSLPGTGAYEQYF
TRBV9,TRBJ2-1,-,CASSVGLAIYNEQFF
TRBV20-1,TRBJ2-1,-,CSATLGTFYNEQFF
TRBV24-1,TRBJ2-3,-,CATSDSLRGGTDTQYF
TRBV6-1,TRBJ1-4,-,CASGESSGRGGSEKLFF
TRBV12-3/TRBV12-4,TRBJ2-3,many,CASSPSGRSDTQYF
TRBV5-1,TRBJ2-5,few,CASSLSSWETQYF
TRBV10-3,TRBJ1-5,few,CAIGEGEPQHF
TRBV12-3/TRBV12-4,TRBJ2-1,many,CAIKDSYNEQFF
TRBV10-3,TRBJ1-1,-,CAISPDRGKPEAFF
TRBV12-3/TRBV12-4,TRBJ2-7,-,CASTGGREQYF
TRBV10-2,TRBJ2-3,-,CASSEDRLAGEDTQYF
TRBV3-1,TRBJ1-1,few,CASSQGGLLKAFF
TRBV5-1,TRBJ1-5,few,CASSLEANQPQHF
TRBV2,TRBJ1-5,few,CASSQDRWSNQPQHF